These T cell receptor beta chains were read from a single sample in a study of shared clonotypes between healthy human individuals. Method: immunoSEQ multiplex PCR; TCRdb's copy keeps in-frame clones and lacks some. The profile shows a few million clones, about 92% of them singletons. The sample consisted of naive CD4+ T cells sorted from blood. The source of these receptors is a man aged 18 to 29 in good health. CDR3s leave out the opening cysteine and the closing phenylalanine or tryptophan.

TRBV5-4	ASSWGGGISTDTQY
TRBV11-2	ASSLGSGGGTYEQY
TRBV10-2	ASSEPSGGAETQY
TRBV12-5	ASGLISNEQF
TRBV7-2	ASSRRPGEQY
TRBV5-1	ASSQDRLYGYT
TRBV28	ASSSGGAGEKLF
TRBV6-6	ASSYNRETQY
TRBV11-2	ASSLGPPGSGVRETQY
TRBV6-5	ASSYSGGMDTQY
TRBV7-3	ASSLRDSNEQF
TRBV19	ASSIGLQPQH
TRBV20-1	SASLGRQH
TRBV30	AWRKEFNSYEQY
TRBV4-1	ASSRLLGGATNEKLF